This T cell receptor beta chain came from a study of beta chain features in type 1 diabetes. General study points: Shorter TCRB CDR3s, moderately but significantly so, were found in Type 1 diabetes patients in all four CD4+ subsets.

This clone was recorded a few times. Antigen unknown. As every portion of the isolated RNA was reverse transcribed, the sequencing read expressed TCRB transcripts. Generated by immunoSEQ multiplex PCR, the TCRdb table keeps only in-frame clones and is missing some. The data hold some 350,000 clones, with approximately 13% observed a single time. Material for sequencing was naive CD4+ T cells from blood. This receptor was taken from a woman aged 18 to 35 with type 1 diabetes.

CDR3 sequence: CASSQGSTDTQYF. As DNA, the CDR3 is TGTGCCAGCTCCCAGGGGAGCACAGATACGCAGTATTTT. The chain is built from TRBV18 and TRBJ2-3; D possibly corresponds to TRBD1 (6 bases). V was trimmed by 6 bases and J by 0 bases, leaving 7 bases between them. Germline values: CDR1 KGHSH, CDR2 LQKENI. CDR3 length equals 13 residues. Using reference TRBV18 and TRBJ2-3 for the parts outside the CDR3, the full variable domain is NAGVMQNPRHLVRRRGQEARLRCSPMKGHSHVYWYRQLPEEGLKFMVYLQKENIIDESGMPKERFSAEFPKEGPSILRIQQVVRGDSAAYFCASSQGSTDTQYFGPGTRLTVL.